These T cell receptor beta chains were read from a single sample in a study of blood T cell repertoires in COVID-19. Measured with immunoSEQ multiplex PCR; TCRdb has only the in-frame clones, and not every one. The sample shows about 200,000 clones, more than 65% of them seen only once. The sequenced sample was PBMCs or T cells enriched from blood (not recorded which). The receptor set was obtained from a man aged 35 to 55 who had recovered from COVID-19. The CDR3 runs from the conserved cysteine through the conserved F or W. Fields, in order: V gene, D gene, J gene, clone size, CDR3 protein, CDR3 DNA. The D gene is left open where the match is weak. A row's size may be missing; if present it is once, few, many or a size class.

V: TRBV12-3/TRBV12-4; D: NA; J: TRBJ1-1; size: NA; CDR3: CASSLSDKTQAFF; DNA: TGTGCCAGCAGTTTGTCCGACAAAACGCAGGCTTTCTTT
V: TRBV24-1; D: TRBD1; J: TRBJ2-3; size: few; CDR3: CATSDPGTGGTDTQYF; DNA: TGTGCCACCAGTGATCCCGGGACAGGGGGAACAGATACGCAGTATTTT
V: TRBV6-5; D: NA; J: TRBJ2-2; size: NA; CDR3: CASSQDFFTGELFF; DNA: TGTGCCAGCAGCCAGGACTTTTTCACCGGGGAGCTGTTTTTT
V: TRBV7-6; D: NA; J: TRBJ1-3; size: NA; CDR3: CASSLGSHRKRGNTIYF; DNA: TGTGCCAGCAGCTTAGGTTCCCACAGGAAACGTGGAAACACCATATATTTT
V: TRBV4-1; D: TRBD1; J: TRBJ1-2; size: few; CDR3: CASSHPTGRGLDYGYTF; DNA: TGCGCCAGCAGCCATCCAACTGGCAGGGGGCTCGACTATGGCTACACCTTC
V: TRBV7-9; D: NA; J: TRBJ1-1; size: NA; CDR3: CASSLGSRGSTEAFF; DNA: TGTGCCAGCAGCTTAGGCAGTCGGGGTTCAACTGAAGCTTTCTTT
V: TRBV27; D: NA; J: TRBJ1-1; size: NA; CDR3: CASSFYFQGPENTEAFF; DNA: TGTGCCAGCAGTTTCTACTTTCAGGGGCCTGAGAACACTGAAGCTTTCTTT
V: TRBV7-8; D: TRBD1; J: TRBJ1-4; size: NA; CDR3: CASSLRDRGRLEEKLFF; DNA: TGTGCCAGCAGCCTCCGGGACAGGGGGCGCTTAGAAGAAAAACTGTTTTTT
V: TRBV5-1; D: NA; J: TRBJ2-3; size: NA; CDR3: CASSLGTRPSTDTQYF; DNA: TGCGCCAGCAGCCTCGGGACACGACCTAGCACAGATACGCAGTATTTT
V: TRBV5-4; D: NA; J: TRBJ1-2; size: NA; CDR3: CASSLRGGSYGYTF; DNA: TGTGCCAGCAGCTTGAGGGGGGGTAGCTATGGCTACACCTTC
V: TRBV3-1/TRBV3-2; D: TRBD1; J: TRBJ1-3; size: NA; CDR3: CASSQTGVISGNTIYF; DNA: TGTGCCAGCAGCCAAACAGGGGTTATTTCTGGAAACACCATATATTTT
V: TRBV7-8; D: NA; J: TRBJ1-3; size: NA; CDR3: CASSLSPSGTGNTIYF; DNA: TGTGCCAGCAGCTTAAGTCCCTCGGGGACTGGAAACACCATATATTTT
V: TRBV25-1; D: NA; J: TRBJ1-3; size: NA; CDR3: CASSESRSGNTIYF; DNA: TGTGCCAGCAGTGAAAGCCGATCTGGAAACACCATATATTTT
V: TRBV4-1; D: NA; J: TRBJ1-2; size: NA; CDR3: CASSQDHNYGYTF; DNA: TGCGCCAGCAGCCAAGATCATAACTATGGCTACACCTTC
V: TRBV7-8; D: NA; J: TRBJ1-5; size: NA; CDR3: CASSPGGLQGQPQHF; DNA: TGTGCCAGCAGCCCCGGAGGACTTCAAGGTCAGCCCCAGCATTTT